The rows below give T cell receptor beta chains drawn from one sample of a study of spatial heterogeneity in lung cancer. TCRdb re-called the 5' RACE reads with MiXCR, one entry per CDR3 protein. This table has 1,500 to 2,000 distinct CDR3 sequences, roughly 23% appearing once. This specimen was normal lung tissue next to the tumor, taken at surgery. The receptors derive from a male donor with early-stage non-small cell lung cancer. CDR3s include the opening cysteine and the closing phenylalanine or tryptophan. The order of the fields is D gene, J gene, V gene, clone size, CDR3 protein, CDR3 DNA. A D gene is named only where the DNA matches it firmly. Not every row has a clone size; where given, it reads once, few, many or a size class.

D: -
J: TRBJ2-1
V: TRBV23-1
size: medium-sized
CDR3: CASSRGYYNEQFF
DNA: TGCGCCAGCTCCCGGGGATACTACAATGAGCAGTTCTTC

D: -
J: TRBJ1-6
V: TRBV12-3/TRBV12-4
size: large
CDR3: CASRSDLTSANSPLHF
DNA: TGTGCCAGCAGATCTGACCTGACAAGCGCTAATTCACCCCTCCACTTT

D: -
J: TRBJ2-1
V: TRBV10-3
size: large
CDR3: CAISGDHNEQFF
DNA: TGTGCCATCAGCGGGGACCACAATGAGCAGTTCTTC

D: -
J: TRBJ1-6
V: TRBV7-9
size: medium-sized
CDR3: CASSLGGSPLHF
DNA: TGTGCCAGCAGCTTAGGGGGGTCACCCCTCCACTTT

D: -
J: TRBJ2-6
V: TRBV5-4
size: -
CDR3: CASRVMGSGANVLTF
DNA: TGTGCCAGCAGGGTGATGGGCTCTGGGGCCAACGTCCTGACTTTC

D: -
J: TRBJ2-2
V: TRBV28
size: large
CDR3: CASSPRSFNTGELFF
DNA: TGTGCCAGCAGTCCCCGGTCCTTTAACACCGGGGAGCTGTTTTTT

D: -
J: TRBJ1-3
V: TRBV5-1
size: -
CDR3: CASSLVQASGNTIYF
DNA: TGCGCCAGCAGCTTGGTACAGGCCAGCGGAAACACCATATATTTT

D: TRBD1
J: TRBJ1-6
V: TRBV7-9
size: medium-sized
CDR3: CASSLLDRESSPLHF
DNA: TGTGCCAGCAGCTTACTGGACAGGGAGAGTTCACCCCTCCACTTT

D: -
J: TRBJ2-5
V: TRBV20-1
size: medium-sized
CDR3: CSADSDQETQYF
DNA: TGCAGTGCCGACAGCGACCAAGAGACCCAGTACTTC

D: TRBD1
J: TRBJ2-5
V: TRBV11-2
size: many
CDR3: CASSPSGTGNQETQYF
DNA: TGTGCCAGCAGCCCTAGTGGGACAGGGAACCAAGAGACCCAGTACTTC

D: -
J: TRBJ1-1
V: TRBV7-9
size: medium-sized
CDR3: CASSNKNTEAFF
DNA: TGTGCCAGCAGCAACAAGAACACTGAAGCTTTCTTT

D: -
J: TRBJ2-5
V: TRBV5-1
size: many
CDR3: CASSLIRDGAQETQYF
DNA: TGCGCCAGCAGCTTGATCAGGGACGGGGCCCAAGAGACCCAGTACTTC

D: -
J: TRBJ1-6
V: TRBV7-2
size: few
CDR3: CASSRTRSSYNSPLHF
DNA: TGTGCCAGCAGCAGGACACGTAGCTCCTATAATTCACCCCTCCACTTT

D: -
J: TRBJ2-5
V: TRBV9
size: few
CDR3: CASSVAPGSGETQYF
DNA: TGTGCCAGCAGCGTAGCCCCTGGAAGCGGGGAGACCCAGTACTTC